This TCR beta chain was identified during a study of T cell responses to AZD1222 COVID-19 vaccine. The data were produced by immunoSEQ multiplex PCR, yet TCRdb's version contains in-frame clones alone and is incomplete. The data contain fewer than 110,000 clones, 90% of them singletons. Germline assignment: CDR1 SGHDT and CDR2 YYEEEE. V gave up 1 base and J gave up 0 bases; unmatched junction bases: 7. CDR3 length: 17 residues. The clonotype comes from an adult in good health. The chain links TRBV5-6 to TRBJ2-1; 7 bases are shared with TRBD2. Sequenced here: peripheral blood, sampled on day 0 of AZD1222 vaccination. CDR3: CASSLIRGVNSYNEQFF. The CDR3 DNA sequence: TGTGCCAGCAGCTTGATTCGGGGGGTTAACTCCTACAATGAGCAGTTCTTC.